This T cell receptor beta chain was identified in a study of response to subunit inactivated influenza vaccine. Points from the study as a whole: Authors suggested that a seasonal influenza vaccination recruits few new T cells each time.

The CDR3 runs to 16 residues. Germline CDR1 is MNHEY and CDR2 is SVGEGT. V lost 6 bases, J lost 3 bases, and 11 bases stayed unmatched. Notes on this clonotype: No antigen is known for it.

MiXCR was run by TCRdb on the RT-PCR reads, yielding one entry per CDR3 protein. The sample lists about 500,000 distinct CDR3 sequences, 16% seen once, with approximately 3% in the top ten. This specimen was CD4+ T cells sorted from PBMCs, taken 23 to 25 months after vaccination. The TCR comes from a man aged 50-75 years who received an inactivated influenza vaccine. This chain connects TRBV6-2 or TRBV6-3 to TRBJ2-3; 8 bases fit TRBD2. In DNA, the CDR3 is TGTGCCAGCAGCTCTGGACTAGCATCTATAACAGATACGCAGTATTTT. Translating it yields CASSSGLASITDTQYF.